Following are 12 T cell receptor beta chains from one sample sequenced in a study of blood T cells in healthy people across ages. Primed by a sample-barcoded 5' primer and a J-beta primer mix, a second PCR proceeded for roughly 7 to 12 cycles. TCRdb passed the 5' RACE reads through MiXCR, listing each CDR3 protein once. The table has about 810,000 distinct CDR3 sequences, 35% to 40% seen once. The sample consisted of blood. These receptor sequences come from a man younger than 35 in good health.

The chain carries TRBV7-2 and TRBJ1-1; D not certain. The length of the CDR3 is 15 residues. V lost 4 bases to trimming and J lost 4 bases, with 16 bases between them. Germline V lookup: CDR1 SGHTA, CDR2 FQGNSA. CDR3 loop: CASSWASGGSTEAFF. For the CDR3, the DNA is TGTGCCAGCAGCTGGGCGAGTGGAGGGAGCACTGAAGCTTTCTTT.

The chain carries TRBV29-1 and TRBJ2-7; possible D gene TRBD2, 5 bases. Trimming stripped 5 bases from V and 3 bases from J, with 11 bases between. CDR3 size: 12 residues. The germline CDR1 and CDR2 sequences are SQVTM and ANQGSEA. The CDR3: CSVREGHYEQYF. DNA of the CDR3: TGCAGCGTTCGGGAAGGTCACTACGAGCAGTACTTC.

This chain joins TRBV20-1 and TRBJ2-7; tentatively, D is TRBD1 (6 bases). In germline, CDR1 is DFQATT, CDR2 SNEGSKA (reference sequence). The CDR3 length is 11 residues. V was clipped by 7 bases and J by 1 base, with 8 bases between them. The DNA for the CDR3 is TGCAGTGTTGGACAGTCCTACGAGCAGTACTTC. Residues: CSVGQSYEQYF.

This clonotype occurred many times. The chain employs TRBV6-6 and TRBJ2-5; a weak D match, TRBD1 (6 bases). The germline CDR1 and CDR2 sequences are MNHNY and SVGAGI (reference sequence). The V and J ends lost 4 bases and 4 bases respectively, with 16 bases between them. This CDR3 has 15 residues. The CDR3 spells CASSFYRVGAETQYF. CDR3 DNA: TGTGCCAGCAGTTTTTACAGGGTTGGGGCAGAGACCCAGTACTTC.

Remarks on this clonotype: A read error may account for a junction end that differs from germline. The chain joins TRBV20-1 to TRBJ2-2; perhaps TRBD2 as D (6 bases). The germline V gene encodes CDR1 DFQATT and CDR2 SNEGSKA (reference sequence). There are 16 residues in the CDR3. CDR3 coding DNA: TGCAGTGCTAGAGATAGGGAGGCAGGAGGCACCGGGGGGCTGTTTTTT. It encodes CSARDREAGGTGGLFF.

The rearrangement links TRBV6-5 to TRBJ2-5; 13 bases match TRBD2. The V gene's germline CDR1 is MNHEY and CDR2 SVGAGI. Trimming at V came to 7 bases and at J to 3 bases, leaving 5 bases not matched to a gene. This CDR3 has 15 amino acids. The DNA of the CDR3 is TGTGCCAGCAAACTAGCGGGGGGGTCGGAAGAGACCCAGTACTTC. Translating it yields CASKLAGGSEETQYF.

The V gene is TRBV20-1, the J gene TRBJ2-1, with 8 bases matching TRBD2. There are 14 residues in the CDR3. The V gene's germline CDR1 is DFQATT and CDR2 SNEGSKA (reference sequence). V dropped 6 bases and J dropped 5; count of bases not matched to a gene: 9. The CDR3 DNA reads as TGCAGTGCCGCCCCAGCGGGAGACGACAATGAGCAGTTCTTC. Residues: CSAAPAGDDNEQFF.

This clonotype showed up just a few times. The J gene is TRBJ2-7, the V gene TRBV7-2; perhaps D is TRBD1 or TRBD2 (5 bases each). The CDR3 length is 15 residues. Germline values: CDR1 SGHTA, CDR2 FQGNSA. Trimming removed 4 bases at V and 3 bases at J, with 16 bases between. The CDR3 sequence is CASSSPRRDRYEQYF. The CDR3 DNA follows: TGTGCCAGCAGCTCGCCCCGTCGGGACCGCTACGAGCAGTACTTC.

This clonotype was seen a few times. The CDR3 reads CASSLQGEDRTDTQYF. CDR3 nucleotides: TGTGCCAGCAGCCTACAGGGAGAAGATCGCACAGATACGCAGTATTTT. J is TRBJ2-3 and V is TRBV9; maybe TRBD1 (6 bases). Germline CDR1 SGDLS, CDR2 YYNGEE. The V and J ends lost 4 bases and 1 base respectively, with 16 bases between them. This CDR3 is 16 amino acids long.

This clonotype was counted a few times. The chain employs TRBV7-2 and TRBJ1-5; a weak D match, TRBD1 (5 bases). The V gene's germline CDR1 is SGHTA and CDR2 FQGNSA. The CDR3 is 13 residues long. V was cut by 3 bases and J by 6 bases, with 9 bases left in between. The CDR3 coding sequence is TGTGCCAGCAGCTTTGGGACGTTTCAGCCCCAGCATTTT. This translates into CASSFGTFQPQHF. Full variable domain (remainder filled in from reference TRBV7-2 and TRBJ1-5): GAGVSQSPSNKVTEKGKDVELRCDPISGHTALYWYRQSLGQGLEFLIYFQGNSAPDKSGLPSDRFSAERTGGSVSTLTIQRTQQEDSAVYLCASSFGTFQPQHFGDGTRLSIL.

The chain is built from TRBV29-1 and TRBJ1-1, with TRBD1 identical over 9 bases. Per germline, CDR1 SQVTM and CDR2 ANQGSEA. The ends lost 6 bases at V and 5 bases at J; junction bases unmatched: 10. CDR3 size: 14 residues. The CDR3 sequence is CSVAGQGSNTEAFF. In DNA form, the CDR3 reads TGCAGCGTGGCGGGACAGGGAAGTAATACTGAAGCTTTCTTT. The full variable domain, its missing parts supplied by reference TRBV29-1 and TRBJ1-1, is SAVISQKPSRDICQRGTSLTIQCQVDSQVTMMFWYRQQPGQSLTLIATANQGSEATYESGFVIDKFPISRPNLTFSTLTVSNMSPEDSSIYLCSVAGQGSNTEAFFGQGTRLTVV.

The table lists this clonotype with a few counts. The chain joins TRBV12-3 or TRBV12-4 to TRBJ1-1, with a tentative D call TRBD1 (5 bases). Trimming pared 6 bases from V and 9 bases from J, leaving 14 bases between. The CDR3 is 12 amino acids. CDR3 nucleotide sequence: TGTGCCAGCAGATCCGACAGCCTTAAAGCTTTCTTT. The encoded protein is CASRSDSLKAFF.